This T cell receptor (beta chain) was sequenced in a study of T cell repertoires in cytomegalovirus infection. About this clonotype itself: What it binds is unknown.

J gave up 8 bases and V 5 bases, and 8 bases lay outside the gene matches. The germline gives CDR1 MNHNY, CDR2 SVGAGI (reference sequence). The CDR3 loop spans 13 amino acids. TCRdb recomputed calls from the reads with MiXCR, one row per CDR3 protein. The sample lists under 500,000 distinct CDR3 sequences, 42% occurring once. The origin of this receptor is a human donor in good health (CMV status not recorded). Some clones in this sample may be carry-over from other donors' samples. The sequences come from cultured PBMCs, collected from culture after CMV antigen stimulation. The chain combines TRBV6-6 with TRBJ1-2; 7 bases are shared with TRBD1. The CDR3 nucleotides read TGTGCCAGCAGTAACGAGGGGGCCGGGGGCTACACCTTC. This codes for CASSNEGAGGYTF.